A selection of T cell receptor beta chains follows, all from one sample in a study of T cell responses to AZD1222 COVID-19 vaccine. Method: immunoSEQ multiplex PCR; TCRdb's copy keeps in-frame clones and lacks some. Counted here are under 200,000 clones, 87% occurring once; the ten biggest clones make up around 1.1%. Sample: peripheral blood, taken 28 days after the second AZD1222 dose. Every receptor here comes from an adult who received the AZD1222 COVID-19 vaccine. CDR3s include the opening cysteine and the closing phenylalanine or tryptophan. Fields, in order: J gene, clone size, D gene, V gene, CDR3 DNA, CDR3 protein. The D gene is left open where the match is weak. Size values are once, few and many counts, or a class for expanded clones, and some rows have none.

TRBJ2-2,.,TRBD2,TRBV27,TGTGCCAGCAGCCCCGGACTAGCGGGGGGTGCCGGGGAGCTGTTTTTT,CASSPGLAGGAGELFF
TRBJ1-2,once,TRBD1,TRBV7-9,TGTGCCGACCGCCTGGTAGGACAGGGGAACTATGGCTACACCTTC,CADRLVGQGNYGYTF
TRBJ2-3,.,.,TRBV7-6,TGTGCCAGCAGGGGATCGACTAGTATCACAGATACGCAGTATTTT,CASRGSTSITDTQYF
TRBJ2-7,.,.,TRBV28,TGTGCCAGCACAGTAGCAGGGGCCTCCTACGAGCAGTACTTC,CASTVAGASYEQYF
TRBJ2-5,.,TRBD2,TRBV6-6,TGTGCCAGCAGTCGCCGACTAGCGCGCACTCTACTTGCCCAAGAGACCCAGTACTTC,CASSRRLARTLLAQETQYF
TRBJ2-3,.,TRBD2,TRBV5-1,TGCGCCAGCAGCTTGGTAGGACGCGGGGGGGCCCTAACAGCAGATACGCAGTATTTT,CASSLVGRGGALTADTQYF
TRBJ2-7,.,TRBD2,TRBV2,TGTGCCAGCAGTAGTACAGCGGGGGCCGAGCAGTACTTC,CASSSTAGAEQYF
TRBJ2-7,once,.,TRBV19,TGTGCCAGTAGTTCCGGACGGGGTCCCTACGAGCAGTACTTC,CASSSGRGPYEQYF
TRBJ1-1,.,.,TRBV2,TGTGCCAGCAGTGTAGGAAACATGAACACTGAAGCTTTCTTT,CASSVGNMNTEAFF
TRBJ1-2,.,.,TRBV18,TGTGCCAGCTCACCACGCCCGGCCCCTAACTATGGCTACACCTTC,CASSPRPAPNYGYTF
TRBJ2-7,.,.,TRBV3-1/TRBV3-2,TGTGCCAGCAGCCAAGAGGGGGGTAACATCTACGAGCAGTACTTC,CASSQEGGNIYEQYF
TRBJ1-6,.,TRBD1,TRBV2,TGTGCCAGCAGCTCGCCGACAGGGATGCCGAATAATTCACCCCTCCACTTT,CASSSPTGMPNNSPLHF
TRBJ2-2,.,.,TRBV4-1,TGCGCCAGCAGCCGTGGACAGCCGAACACCGGGGAGCTGTTTTTT,CASSRGQPNTGELFF
TRBJ2-3,.,.,TRBV30,TGTGCCTGGAGTGTACGAGGGGGGGGGCGAACAGATACGCAGTATTTT,CAWSVRGGGRTDTQYF
TRBJ1-1,.,.,TRBV28,TGTGCCAGCAGTCCTCTAGGGAGACTCACGGTTATGAACACTGAAGCTTTCTTT,CASSPLGRLTVMNTEAFF
TRBJ2-5,.,.,TRBV6-5,TGTGCCAGCAGTACGGACAGTGGAGGGGAGACCCAGTACTTC,CASSTDSGGETQYF
TRBJ1-4,.,.,TRBV14,TGTGCCAGCAGCCCAGCACGTAGGTCAACTAATGAAAAACTGTTTTTT,CASSPARRSTNEKLFF
TRBJ1-4,once,.,TRBV29-1,TGCAGCGCCCAGGGACACCTAAATGAAAAACTGTTTTTT,CSAQGHLNEKLFF
TRBJ2-3,.,.,TRBV2,TGTGCCAGCAGTGGGGACGACACAGATACGCAGTATTTT,CASSGDDTDTQYF
TRBJ2-7,.,TRBD2,TRBV11-2,TGTGCCAGCAGCTTAGCTAGCGGGGGCTACGAGCAGTACTTC,CASSLASGGYEQYF
TRBJ2-5,.,.,TRBV11-1,TGTGCCAGCAGCGCAAGGGACCAGACGGAGACCCAGTACTTC,CASSARDQTETQYF
TRBJ1-2,once,.,TRBV19,TGTGCCAGTAGAGAGATGGGTTCTAACTATGGCTACACCTTC,CASREMGSNYGYTF
TRBJ1-1,.,.,TRBV7-9,TGTGCCAGCAGTATTCAGGGAGGGTTGAACACTGAAGCTTTCTTT,CASSIQGGLNTEAFF
TRBJ1-4,.,.,TRBV4-1,TGCGCCAGCAGCCAAGATCGTTACGGATTATTT,CASSQDRYGLF
TRBJ1-2,.,.,TRBV9,TGTGCCAACGGGGGCTGGGTCCGATGTGGCTACACCTTC,CANGGWVRCGYTF
TRBJ1-1,.,.,TRBV6-2/TRBV6-3,TGTGCCAGCAGCCGAATGGGGAGCACTGAAGCTTTCTTT,CASSRMGSTEAFF
TRBJ2-3,once,TRBD1,TRBV6-1,TGTGCCAGCAGTGATGGAAGGACAGGGTGGGCAGATACGCAGTATTTT,CASSDGRTGWADTQYF
TRBJ1-1,once,TRBD1,TRBV28,TGTGCCAGCAGTTTATTACAGGGGGCTGGCACTGAAGCTTTCTTT,CASSLLQGAGTEAFF
TRBJ1-2,once,.,TRBV9,TGTGCCAGCACCCTCCCGGGGGGCAGGGGCTACACCTTC,CASTLPGGRGYTF
TRBJ1-6,.,TRBD1,TRBV2,TGTGCCAGCAGTGAGGACAGGGGACGCAATTCACCCCTCCACTTT,CASSEDRGRNSPLHF
TRBJ2-5,.,TRBD1,TRBV7-7,TGTGCCAGCAGCTCACAGGGGGTCGGAGAGACCCAGTACTTC,CASSSQGVGETQYF
TRBJ2-5,.,.,TRBV4-2,TGTGCCAGCAGCCCCTCCGCCGGTTTCCAAGAGACCCAGTACTTC,CASSPSAGFQETQYF
TRBJ2-3,few,.,TRBV10-2,TGCGCCAGCGGGGAATTAGGGGCAGATACGCAGTATTTT,CASGELGADTQYF
TRBJ2-1,.,.,TRBV29-1,TGCAGCGTTTCTGGGACGGGAAATGAGCAGTTCTTC,CSVSGTGNEQFF
TRBJ2-3,.,.,TRBV14,TGTGCCAGCAGCCAAGTTAGAGGTCGGACAGATACGCAGTATTTT,CASSQVRGRTDTQYF
TRBJ1-6,.,TRBD1,TRBV5-4,TGTGCCAGCAGCCGGGGACAGGGTGATTCACCCCTCCACTTT,CASSRGQGDSPLHF
TRBJ2-1,.,.,TRBV5-6,TGTGCCAGCAGCTTGGGGCCAAACAATGAGCAGTTCTTC,CASSLGPNNEQFF
TRBJ1-5,few,.,TRBV27,TGTGCCAGCAGTTACAGGGCTAGCAATCAGCCCCAGCATTTT,CASSYRASNQPQHF
TRBJ1-1,.,.,TRBV2,TGTGCCAGCAGTGTAAAGGGGTCGAATACTGAAGCTCTCTTT,CASSVKGSNTEALF
TRBJ2-1,.,.,TRBV25-1,TGTGCCAGCATAGCGGGGACAGAGACGTTCTTC,CASIAGTETFF
TRBJ2-2,.,TRBD1,TRBV7-7,TGTGCCAGCAGCTTCACGGGACAGGGAGTCGGGGAGCTGTTTTTT,CASSFTGQGVGELFF
TRBJ1-6,.,.,TRBV2,TGTGCCAGCACCCAAGATAATTCACCCCTCCACTTT,CASTQDNSPLHF
TRBJ1-5,.,TRBD1,TRBV10-2,TGCGCCAGCAGTCCGGGACAGGGGTTGCCCCAGCATTTT,CASSPGQGLPQHF
TRBJ1-2,.,.,TRBV4-1,TGCGCCAGCAGCCAAGTAGGTTCCAGGCGAGGGGGTTACTATGGCTACACCTTC,CASSQVGSRRGGYYGYTF
TRBJ1-5,.,.,TRBV19,TGTGCCGTGGGGTCAGGGGGCAATCAGCCCCAGCATTTT,CAVGSGGNQPQHF
TRBJ1-1,.,.,TRBV5-1,TGCGCCAGCAGCTTGGTGTACAGATCGAACACTGAAGCTTTCTTT,CASSLVYRSNTEAFF